This T cell receptor beta chain is from a study of neoadjuvant nivolumab and ipilimumab in lung cancer. For the study at large: The combination arm added day-1 ipilimumab 1 mg/kg to nivolumab 3 mg/kg on days 1, 15, 29.

Study outcomes and limitations: Compared with tumor-adjacent uninvolved lung, resected tumors showed greater richness and clonality. From pretherapy to surgery, tumor richness and clonality rose with dual therapy. TCR clonality did not significantly correlate with pathologic tumor regression.

V shed 0 bases and J shed 5 bases, with 7 bases lying between them. Germline V gene sequence: CDR1 SGHNT, CDR2 YENEEA. The CDR3 has 13 amino acids. Comments on this clone: Its antigen is not known.

Sequencing was performed with immunoSEQ multiplex PCR; in TCRdb, only in-frame clones are kept and a portion is missing. The repertoire holds 19,000 or so clones, with around 79% as singletons. Material: tumor tissue, obtained after neoadjuvant nivolumab, alone or with ipilimumab, at or shortly before surgery. The V gene is TRBV11-3, the J gene TRBJ2-5; tentatively, D is TRBD1 or TRBD2 (5 bases each). The receptor's source is an adult with non-small cell lung cancer. CDR3: CASSLEWGETQYF. CDR3 sequence (DNA): TGTGCCAGCAGCTTAGAGTGGGGGGAGACCCAGTACTTC. Drawing the rest from reference TRBV11-3 and TRBJ2-5, the complete variable domain is EAGVVQSPRYKIIEKKQPVAFWCNPISGHNTLYWYLQNLGQGPELLIRYENEEAVDDSQLPKDRFSAERLKGVDSTLKIQPAELGDSAVYLCASSLEWGETQYFGPGTRLLVL.